This T cell receptor beta chain was captured by sequencing in a study of PD-1 blockade in classical Hodgkin lymphoma. Study-wide background: Patients were given intravenous nivolumab, 3 mg/kg, every 2 weeks.

Only in-frame clones appear in the TCRdb table, and some are missing; sequencing was by immunoSEQ multiplex PCR. The data contain about 85,000 clones, 90% of them singletons. Time point denoted: cycle 4 day 1 (C4D1), after about 6 weeks of nivolumab. Each of the patients experienced relapse following autologous stem cell transplantation, and their brentuximab vedotin exposure differed. To note about this clone: Antigen: not known.

The length of the CDR3 is 14 residues. The germline CDR1 and CDR2 sequences are MNHEY and SVGAGI. Trimming took 5 bases from V and 3 from J; bases not matched to a gene: 4. Study conclusions and caveats: Compared with baseline, CD4+ but not CD8+ TCR diversity had risen significantly by C4D1. Differences between repertoires have undefined causes, possibly disease activity or prior therapy. Complete responders' baseline diversity resembled that of newly diagnosed patients.

The source was peripheral blood mononuclear cells (PBMCs), collected before the fourth cycle of nivolumab. This chain links TRBV6-5 with TRBJ2-1; 7 bases align to TRBD1. This TCR derives from a human donor with classical Hodgkin lymphoma. The CDR3, as DNA: TGTGCCAGCAGTCCCCGGGACAGCTACAATGAGCAGTTCTTC. Translation gives CASSPRDSYNEQFF.